This T cell receptor beta chain emerged from a study of T cells in Graves' hyperthyroidism and ophthalmopathy (dated by TCRdb to about 2019). About the study as a whole: Peripheral blood was collected at initial diagnosis, before any treatment. To identify TCR V-J signatures that set the groups apart, the researchers used a discovery cohort of more than 95 patients, made up of under 50 with Graves' ophthalmopathy and about 60 with stable Graves' hyperthyroidism. Whether ophthalmopathy could be predicted prospectively was tested in an independent validation cohort made up of 18 to 20 hyperthyroidism patients plus 17 patients who later progressed to ophthalmopathy. The roughly 91 discovery patients were randomly divided into training and test sets at a 7:3 ratio. Thyroid tissue and blood T-cell repertoires from six Graves' hyperthyroidism patients were also compared in the study. After blood sampling, hyperthyroidism patients were treated with methimazole at a starting dose of 30 mg daily, and ophthalmopathy patients were treated with high-dose intravenous methylprednisolone. According to the paper, TCR Vbeta CDR3 sequencing was carried out on 135 peripheral blood samples, which came from fewer than 50 ophthalmopathy, some 73 hyperthyroidism and about 17 progressor patients.

This clonotype was recorded many times. The antigen it binds to is not known. Base quality data are lacking; no much larger clone is found one base away. The TCR beta CDR3 regions were amplified from RNA transcripts. A first-round RT-PCR of the TCR CDR3 used the HTBI primer set with the Qiagen OneStep RT-PCR kit. Libraries were constructed in a second round of multiplex PCR, after which size selection and purification were performed. Paired-end sequencing of the libraries was performed with 100 bp reads on an Illumina HiSeq2000. As for how the authors treated the data: SOAPnuke was used to process the raw data, with reads discarded if the reads contained adapters or uncalled bases, had a mean Phred below 15, or lacked an exact constant-primer or identifier match. COPE v1.2.5 was used to merge high-quality paired reads, and clonotypes were defined as unique nucleotide sequences. MiTCR v1.1 was used to align the clonotypes against IMGT TRBV, TRBD and TRBJ reference segments. The analysis was restricted to V-J combinations with a frequency above 0.0001, which together covered roughly 99% of the repertoires. The TCS score was defined as the ratio of F50 (clonal expansion) to E x V (chaos), calculated using BLOSUM62-based TCRdist between CDR3 peptides within each V-J. Welch's t-statistics and random forest reduced 500 to 550 V-J features to 10 to 15, which were used in a naive Bayes classifier (R e1071). TCRdb itself trimmed the public reads at Q25 with fastp, ran MiXCR and retained productive beta chains. A single entry per CDR3 protein holds the most common genes and DNA from its merged rows. The V and J calls shown here were made by TCRdb, not taken from the authors' results. The table for this sample lists about 640,000 distinct CDR3 sequences; less than 25% of them were counted only once. Under 35% of the sample is held by the ten biggest clonotypes.

Moderately to severely active disease, a Clinical Activity Score of at least 3, a NOSPECS grade of at least 4, and a duration under 3 months were present in ophthalmopathy patients. The study excluded patients with uncontrolled infections, other autoimmune diseases, pregnancy or lactation. Diagnoses relied on clinical symptoms, serum thyroxine and TRAb, thyroid ultrasound and orbital computed tomography. PBMCs were isolated from more than 9 ml of fresh peripheral blood by Ficoll-Paque density gradient centrifugation. Trizol reagent was used to extract total RNA, and RNA quality was then checked on an Agilent 2100 Bioanalyzer. Overall results and qualifications from the work: A 13 V-J signature model separated ophthalmopathy from stable hyperthyroidism, with approximately 86% sensitivity and approximately 81% specificity in cross-validation and 80%/75% in testing. Most expanded thyroid clonotypes (frequency above 0.001) were also detected in blood, suggesting blood repertoires may reflect thyroid immune responses. Sample size was not statistically predetermined, and investigators were not blinded to group allocation. In validation, the model predicted progression to ophthalmopathy with 60% to 71% sensitivity and 72% to 85% specificity, a median of about 6 months before onset.

The CDR3 runs 17 amino acids, cysteine and phenylalanine included. The kept DNA is CDR3 alone, 51 bases in frame from the first base. Sequences SGHRS (CDR1) and YFSETQ (CDR2) are obtained from the germline V gene. Clipping removes 2 bases from V and 1 base from J, with 9 as the unmatched junction base count. This TCR derives from a man aged 25 to 40 with Graves' ophthalmopathy. The receptor chain draws on TRBV5-1 and TRBJ1-1; a stretch of 9 junction bases matches TRBD1. The specimen was blood. CDR3 protein: CASSFGPTGGENTEAFF. Here is the DNA: TGCGCCAGCAGCTTTGGTCCGACAGGGGGAGAGAACACTGAAGCTTTCTTT.